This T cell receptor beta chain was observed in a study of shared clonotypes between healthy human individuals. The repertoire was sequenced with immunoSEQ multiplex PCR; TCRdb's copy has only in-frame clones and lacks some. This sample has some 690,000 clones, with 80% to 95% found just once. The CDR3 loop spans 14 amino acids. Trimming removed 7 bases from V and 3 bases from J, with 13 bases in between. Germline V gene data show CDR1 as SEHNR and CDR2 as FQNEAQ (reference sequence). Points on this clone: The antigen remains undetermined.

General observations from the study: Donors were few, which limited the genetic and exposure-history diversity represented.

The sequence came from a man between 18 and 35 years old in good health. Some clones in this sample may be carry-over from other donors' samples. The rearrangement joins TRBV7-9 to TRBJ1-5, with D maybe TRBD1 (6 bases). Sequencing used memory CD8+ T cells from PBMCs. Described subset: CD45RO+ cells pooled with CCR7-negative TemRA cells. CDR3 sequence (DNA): TGTGCCAGCACCGAGGGGGGGCCCAATCAGCCCCAGCATTTT. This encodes CASTEGGPNQPQHF.